A single sample is the source of the 20 T cell receptor beta chains below, sequenced in a study of T cell repertoires in cytomegalovirus infection (dated by TCRdb to about 2019). The sequencer listed for this sample is Illumina HiSeq 1500. Starting from the raw public reads, TCRdb applied fastp trimming at Q25, assembled clones with MiXCR and retained in-frame beta chains. For every CDR3 protein sequence, its rows merge into one entry that carries the most common genes and DNA. The sample table shows 700,000 to 950,000 distinct CDR3 sequences, and about 31% are seen once. The top ten hold around an eighth of the sample. No antigen is known for these receptors. Per the publication, the treatment or condition label means: in vitro stimulation with specific CMV peptide epitopes to enrich CMV-specific T cells. The material sequenced was cultured CD8+ T cells from PBMCs, taken from culture after CMV antigen stimulation. The origin of the receptors is a human donor in good health (CMV status not recorded). Some clones in this sample may be carry-over from other donors' samples.

In this sample, this clonotype turned up a few times. The chain carries TRBV7-6 and TRBJ2-5; D is uncertain. Germline loops: CDR1 SGHVS, CDR2 FNYEAQ. The CDR3 loop spans 15 amino acids. V was clipped by 3 bases and J by 0 bases, with 11 bases between them. CDR3 loop: CASSLFVTDQETQYF. The CDR3 DNA reads TGTGCCAGCAGCTTGTTTGTAACAGACCAAGAGACCCAGTACTTC.

The V call is TRBV6-5, the J call TRBJ2-7, with D possibly being TRBD2 (5 bases). Trimming took off 5 bases at V and 9 bases at J, with 11 bases between the two ends. CDR1 MNHEY and CDR2 SVGAGI come from the germline V gene. CDR3 length: 11 residues. CDR3 in amino acids: CASSDYKGQYF. The CDR3 DNA reads TGTGCCAGCAGTGACTACAAGGGGCAGTACTTC.

This rearrangement joins TRBV12-3 or TRBV12-4 to TRBJ2-1, with D uncertain. With 2 bases removed from V and 8 bases from J, the gap between germline ends came to 10 bases. The CDR3 runs to 13 residues. The CDR3, as DNA: TGTGCCAGCAGTTTATTGGGCGAAGATGAGCAGTTCTTC. Its translation: CASSLLGEDEQFF.

A few counts support this clonotype. V and J are TRBV27 and TRBJ1-5; tentatively, D is TRBD1 (5 bases). Germline CDR1 MNHEY, CDR2 SMNVEV (reference sequence). The CDR3 runs 12 residues. The V gene lost 8 bases and the J gene lost 6 bases, with 11 bases spanning the gap. The CDR3 protein is CASGTGTQPQHF. CDR3 DNA sequence: TGTGCCAGCGGCACCGGGACTCAGCCCCAGCATTTT.

The genes are TRBV9 and TRBJ2-4; D gene uncertain. Trimming took off 2 bases at V and 8 bases at J, with 17 bases between the two ends. CDR3 length equals 15 residues. Germline V gene lookup returns CDR1 SGDLS and CDR2 YYNGEE. The CDR3 nucleotides read TGTGCCAGCAGCGTCCAGGCGGAAAATAGAGACATTCAGTACTTC. As protein: CASSVQAENRDIQYF.

This clonotype was recorded a few times. The J gene is TRBJ1-2, the V gene TRBV10-3; D is uncertain. Trimming removed 0 bases at V and 1 base at J, with 12 bases between. This CDR3 has 16 amino acids. Germline CDR1 ENHRY, CDR2 SYGVKD. The CDR3 DNA reads TGTGCCATCAGTGAGTCGACTAGGGCAGATAACTATGGCTACACCTTC. Its translation is CAISESTRADNYGYTF.

V and J are TRBV6-1 and TRBJ1-3; 7 bases agree with TRBD1. Germline CDR1 and CDR2: MNHNS and SASEGT. Germline trimming cut 5 bases from V and 2 bases from J; bases unmatched to any gene: 9. The CDR3 length is 16 residues. The CDR3 loop reads CASSTPDRDPGNTIYF. In DNA form, the CDR3 reads TGTGCCAGCAGTACCCCAGACAGGGATCCTGGAAACACCATATATTTT.

This chain joins TRBV7-9 and TRBJ1-1; D not certain. The V end lost 6 bases, the J end lost 5 bases, and 16 bases lay between the germline ends. The CDR3 consists of 14 residues. Per the germline V gene, CDR1 is SEHNR and CDR2 is FQNEAQ (reference sequence). CDR3 region: CASRPSGVGTEAFF. The CDR3 DNA sequence: TGTGCCAGCAGACCTAGCGGGGTAGGTACTGAAGCTTTCTTT.

This clonotype was counted between two and nine times. The chain recombines TRBV6-2 or TRBV6-3 with TRBJ2-7; possibly TRBD1 for D (6 bases). V was clipped by 4 bases and J by 1 base, with 14 bases between them. Germline lookup yields CDR1 MNHEY and CDR2 SVGEGT. This CDR3 contains 15 residues. CDR3 loop: CASSSLAQGSYEQYV. Written as DNA, the CDR3 is TGTGCCAGCAGTTCCCTAGCCCAGGGGTCCTACGAGCAGTACGTC.

This clonotype was picked up many times. The V call is TRBV12-3 or TRBV12-4, the J call TRBJ2-6, with D tentatively TRBD1 or TRBD2 (5 bases each). This CDR3 region has 16 residues. The germline V and J ends were trimmed by 6 bases and 6 bases, with 18 bases remaining between them. The CDR3 DNA sequence: TGTGCCAGCAGACCATCGGTTGGGGACGTGGCCAACGTCCTGACTTTC. Its protein product is CASRPSVGDVANVLTF.

The chain has TRBV7-3 and TRBJ2-1; TRBD1 matches 8 bases. Looked up from germline, CDR1 is SGHTA and CDR2 is FQGTGA. Unmatched junction bases numbered 2, after V lost 1 base and J lost 6 bases. The CDR3 length is 14 residues. The CDR3 DNA follows: TGTGCCAGCAGCTTAAGCACAGGGGGCAATGAGCAGTTCTTC. This gives the protein CASSLSTGGNEQFF.

The J gene is TRBJ1-2, the V gene TRBV12-3 or TRBV12-4; D uncertain. Trimming removed 6 bases at V and 8 bases at J, with 13 bases between. The CDR3 spans 12 residues. CDR3 sequence (DNA): TGTGCCAGCAGCCGACCTGCGAAAGGCTACACCTTC. This codes for CASSRPAKGYTF.

This rearrangement joins TRBV19 to TRBJ2-1, with D unclear. Trimming stripped 3 bases from V and 0 bases from J, with 9 bases between. This CDR3 has 15 amino acids. Germline CDR1 LNHDA, CDR2 SQIVND (reference sequence). CDR3 bases: TGTGCCAGTAGTATTTATCCGGACTCCTACAATGAGCAGTTCTTC. It translates to CASSIYPDSYNEQFF.

V gene TRBV5-1 combines with J gene TRBJ2-5; 7 bases are shared with TRBD2. This CDR3 spans 17 amino acids. CDR1 SGHRS and CDR2 YFSETQ come from the germline V gene. The J segment lost 1 base and the V segment lost 4 bases, leaving 13 bases of the junction unmatched. In DNA, the CDR3 is TGCGCCAGCAGCCCCTTAGAGCGGGGCTTAATCCAAGAGACCCAGTACTTC. Translating gives CASSPLERGLIQETQYF. The full variable domain, its missing parts supplied by reference TRBV5-1 and TRBJ2-5, is KAGVTQTPRYLIKTRGQQVTLSCSPISGHRSVSWYQQTPGQGLQFLFEYFSETQRNKGNFPGRFSGRQFSNSRSEMNVSTLELGDSALYLCASSPLERGLIQETQYFGPGTRLLVL.

This clonotype was picked up many times. The chain links TRBV7-6 to TRBJ2-1; possibly TRBD2 for D (5 bases). Germline V lookup: CDR1 SGHVS, CDR2 FNYEAQ. V was pared by 2 bases and J by 0 bases, with 11 bases between. The length of the CDR3 is 16 residues. The CDR3 spells CASSLISGHSYNEQFF. The CDR3 nucleotides read TGTGCCAGCAGCTTAATAAGCGGCCACTCCTACAATGAGCAGTTCTTC.

The sample holds one count of this clonotype. V gene TRBV7-1 combines with J gene TRBJ2-1; TRBD2 aligns across 7 bases. TRBV7-1 is placed among ORFs of uncertain function. The CDR3 length is 14 residues. The trim removed 6 bases at V and 2 bases at J, leaving 4 bases unmatched. As DNA, the CDR3 is TGTGCCAGCAGTCAAGCGGGGACCTACAATGAGCAGTTCTTC. Translation gives CASSQAGTYNEQFF.

V is TRBV27 and J is TRBJ1-2, with TRBD1 matching 10 bases. The CDR3 loop spans 15 amino acids. V trimming: 4 bases; J trimming: 3 bases; junction bases outside the gene matches: 5. From germline, CDR1 is MNHEY and CDR2 SMNVEV (reference sequence). The CDR3 reads CASSWGQGSDYGYTF. The CDR3 bases are TGTGCCAGCAGTTGGGGACAGGGGTCAGACTATGGCTACACCTTC.

The chain combines TRBV7-2 with TRBJ1-5; D unclear. The CDR3 extends over 12 amino acids. The V and J ends lost 6 bases and 12 bases respectively, with 15 bases between them. The germline V gene has CDR1 SGHTA and CDR2 FQGNSA. CDR3 nucleotides: TGTGCCAGCAGTTCGGACGGGCGGATCCAGCATTTT. It codes for CASSSDGRIQHF.

This clonotype was detected only once. V is TRBV4-1 and J is TRBJ1-1; D gene unclear. The germline CDR1 and CDR2 sequences are MGHRA and YSYEKL. V was clipped by 0 bases and J by 4 bases, with 12 bases between them. This CDR3 is 15 amino acids long. This chain's CDR3 is CASSQDPRTGTEAFF. The CDR3 coding sequence is TGCGCCAGCAGCCAAGATCCTAGGACGGGCACTGAAGCTTTCTTT.

At least ten counts were recorded for this clonotype. The chain recombines TRBV7-2 with TRBJ1-1, with 8 bases identical to TRBD1. The germline CDR1 and CDR2 sequences are SGHTA and FQGNSA. J lost 5 bases, V lost 4 bases, and 6 bases had no gene match. CDR3 length: 14 residues. DNA of the CDR3: TGTGCCAGCAGCTCTACAGGGGGGCCTACTGAAGCTTTCTTT. This encodes CASSSTGGPTEAFF.